The entry below gives a single T cell receptor (beta chain) sequence along with its context. These data are taken from a study of regulatory T cells in long-lasting Graves disease. Trimming took off 4 bases at V and 5 bases at J, with 11 bases between the two ends. Germline CDR1 and CDR2: ENHRY and SYGVKD. CDR3 length: 13 amino acids. Building the TCR beta libraries relied on iRepertoire HTBI primers, and CDR3 regions underwent Arm-PCR. TCRdb analysed the multiplex PCR reads with MiXCR anew, one entry per CDR3 protein. This sample has 620,000 or so distinct CDR3 sequences, with approximately 15% found just once. Time point reported: newly diagnosed GD, antithyroid drugs for less than 3 months. Isolated PBMC RNA provided the starting material for the TCR library. From an endocrinology department in Xi'an, China, came the patients. These same records also appear under a second study, on T cells in Graves' hyperthyroidism and ophthalmopathy.

V is TRBV10-3 and J is TRBJ1-2, with D uncertain. The sample here was peripheral blood mononuclear cells (PBMCs), taken at new diagnosis, from a patient treated with antithyroid drugs. The receptor was isolated from a woman aged 25 to 39 with Graves disease. The CDR3 DNA is TGTGCCATCAGTGCTGCAGAAAATTATGGCTACACCTTC. Its translation: CAISAAENYGYTF.